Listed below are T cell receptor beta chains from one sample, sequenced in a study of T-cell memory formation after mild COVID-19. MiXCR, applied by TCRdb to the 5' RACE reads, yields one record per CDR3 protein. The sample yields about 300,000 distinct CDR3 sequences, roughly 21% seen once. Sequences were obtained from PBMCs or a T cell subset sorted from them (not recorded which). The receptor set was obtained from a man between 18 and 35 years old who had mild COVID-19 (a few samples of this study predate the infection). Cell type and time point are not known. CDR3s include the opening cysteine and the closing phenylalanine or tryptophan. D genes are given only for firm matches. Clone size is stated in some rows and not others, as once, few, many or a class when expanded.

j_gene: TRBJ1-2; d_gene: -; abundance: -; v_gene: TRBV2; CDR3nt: TGTGCCAGCAGTGAGGTGAAGAGCTATGGCTACACCTTC; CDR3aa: CASSEVKSYGYTF
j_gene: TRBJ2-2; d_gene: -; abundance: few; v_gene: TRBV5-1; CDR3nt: TGCGCCAGCAGCTTGGAACTTTTGTGGGGTGGGGAGCTGTTTTTT; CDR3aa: CASSLELLWGGELFF
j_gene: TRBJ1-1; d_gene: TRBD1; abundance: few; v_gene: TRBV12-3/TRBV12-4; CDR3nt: TGTGCCAGCAGTACCCTAACAGGGGAGCTGAACACTGAAGCTTTCTTT; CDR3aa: CASSTLTGELNTEAFF
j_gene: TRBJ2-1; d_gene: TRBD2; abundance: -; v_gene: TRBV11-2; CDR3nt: TGTGCCAGCAGCCTTAGCGGGTTCAGCTCCTACAATGAGCAGTTCTTC; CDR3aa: CASSLSGFSSYNEQFF
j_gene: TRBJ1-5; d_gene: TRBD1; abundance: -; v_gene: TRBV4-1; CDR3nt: TGCGCCAGCAGCCGAAAGGACAGGGACGATCAGCCCCAGCATTTT; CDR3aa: CASSRKDRDDQPQHF
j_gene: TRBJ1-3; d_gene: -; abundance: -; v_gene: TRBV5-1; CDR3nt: TGCGCCAGCAGCTTCTCGGGATCCGGAAACACCATATATTTT; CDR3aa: CASSFSGSGNTIYF
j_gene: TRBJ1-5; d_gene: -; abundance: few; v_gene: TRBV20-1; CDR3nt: TGCAGTGCTAGTGCAGGGGATCAGCCCCAGCATTTT; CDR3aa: CSASAGDQPQHF
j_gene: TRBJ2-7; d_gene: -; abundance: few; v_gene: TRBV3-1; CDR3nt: TGTGCCAGCACCCCCAGTGGCTCCTACGAGCAGTACTTC; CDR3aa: CASTPSGSYEQYF
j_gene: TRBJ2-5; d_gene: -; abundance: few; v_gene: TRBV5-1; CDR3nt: TGCGCCAGCAGCTTTGGACGCGTGTTTGGAACCGGCAATACCCAAGAGACCCAGTACTTC; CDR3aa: CASSFGRVFGTGNTQETQYF
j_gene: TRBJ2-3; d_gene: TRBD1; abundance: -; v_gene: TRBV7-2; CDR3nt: TGTGCCAGCAGACAGGGGGCTAGCACAGATACGCAGTATTTT; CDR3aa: CASRQGASTDTQYF
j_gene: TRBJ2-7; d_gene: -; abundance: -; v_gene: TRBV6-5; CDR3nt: TGTGCCAGCAGTTACACAGGGTCGGGGTCCTACGAGCAGTACTTC; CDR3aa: CASSYTGSGSYEQYF
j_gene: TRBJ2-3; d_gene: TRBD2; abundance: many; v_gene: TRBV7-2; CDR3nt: TGTGCCAGCAGTCGCGGACTAGCTGGAACAGATACGCAGTATTTT; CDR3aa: CASSRGLAGTDTQYF
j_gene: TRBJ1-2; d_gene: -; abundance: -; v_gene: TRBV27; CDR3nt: TGTGCCAGCAGAAGCAGGGAAGGCTACACCTTC; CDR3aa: CASRSREGYTF
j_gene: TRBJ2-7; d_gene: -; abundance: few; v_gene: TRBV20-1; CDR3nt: TGCAGTGCCGCTACCTATTACGAGCAGTACTTC; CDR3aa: CSAATYYEQYF
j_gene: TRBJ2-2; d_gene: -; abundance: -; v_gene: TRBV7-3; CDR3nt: TGTGCCAGCAGCGGGGACGCTGGGGAGCTGTTTTTT; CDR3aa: CASSGDAGELFF
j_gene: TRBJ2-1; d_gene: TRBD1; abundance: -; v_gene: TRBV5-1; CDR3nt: TGCGCCAGCAGCTTGGGTAGGGACAGGGGCGGTTTAGTCGATGAGCAGTTCTTC; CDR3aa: CASSLGRDRGGLVDEQFF
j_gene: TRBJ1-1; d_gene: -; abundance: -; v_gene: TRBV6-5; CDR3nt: TGTGCAACCCGGCGCAGGAACACTGAAGCTTTCTTT; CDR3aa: CATRRRNTEAFF
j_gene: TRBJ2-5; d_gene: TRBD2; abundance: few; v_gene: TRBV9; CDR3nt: TGTGCCAGCAGCGTAGCTAGCGGGGGGCAAGGCCAAGAGACCCAGTACTTC; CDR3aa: CASSVASGGQGQETQYF
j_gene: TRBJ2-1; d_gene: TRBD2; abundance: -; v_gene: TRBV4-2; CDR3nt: TGTGCCAGCAGCCAAGAGTTGGCGGGGGGGTTCGATGAGCAGTTCTTC; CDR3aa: CASSQELAGGFDEQFF
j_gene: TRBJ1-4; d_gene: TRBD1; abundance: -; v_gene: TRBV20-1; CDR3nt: TGCAGTACGAGACGGACAGGGAGAAATGAAAAACTGTTTTTT; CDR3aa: CSTRRTGRNEKLFF
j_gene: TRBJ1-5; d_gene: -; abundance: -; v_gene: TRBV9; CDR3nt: TGTGCCAGCAGCGTCGTCGGCCAGCCCCAGCATTTT; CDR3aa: CASSVVGQPQHF
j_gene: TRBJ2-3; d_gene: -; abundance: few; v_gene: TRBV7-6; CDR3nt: TGTGCAAGCAGCTTACGAGGGCGGGGCATCACAGATACGCAGTATTTT; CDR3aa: CASSLRGRGITDTQYF
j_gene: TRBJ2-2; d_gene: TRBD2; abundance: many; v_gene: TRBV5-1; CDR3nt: TGCGCCAGCAGCTTAGCGGGAGTCAACACCGGGGAGCTGTTTTTT; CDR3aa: CASSLAGVNTGELFF
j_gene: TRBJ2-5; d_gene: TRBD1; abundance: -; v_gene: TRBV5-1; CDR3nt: TGCGCCAGCGGAGAGGGGGCTCGAGAGACCCAGTACTTC; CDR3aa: CASGEGARETQYF
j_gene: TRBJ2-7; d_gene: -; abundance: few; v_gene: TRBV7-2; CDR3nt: TGTGCCAGCAGCGGTCGGGCCACCGGGCAGTACTTC; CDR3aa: CASSGRATGQYF
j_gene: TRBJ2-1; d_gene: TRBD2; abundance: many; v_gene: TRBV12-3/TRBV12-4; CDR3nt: TGTGCCAGCAGTCCCCGGGGAGCGGGGGGTTACAATGAGCAGTTCTTC; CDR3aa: CASSPRGAGGYNEQFF
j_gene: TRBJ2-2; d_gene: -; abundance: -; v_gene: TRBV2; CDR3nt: TGTGCCAGCAGGGGGAGGCACGAGGAGCTGTTTTTT; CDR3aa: CASRGRHEELFF
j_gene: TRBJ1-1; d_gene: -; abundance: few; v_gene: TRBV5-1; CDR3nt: TGCGCCAGCAGCCAACGGGTGGGCGGGAACACTGAAGCTTTCTTT; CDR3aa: CASSQRVGGNTEAFF
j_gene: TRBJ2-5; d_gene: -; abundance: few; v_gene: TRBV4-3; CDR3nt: TGCGCCAGCCGCTTGCGGGGCCAAGAGACCCAGTACTTC; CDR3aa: CASRLRGQETQYF
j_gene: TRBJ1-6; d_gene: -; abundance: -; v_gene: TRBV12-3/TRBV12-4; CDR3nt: TGTGCCAGCAGTTCCCAGGGGAGGGATAATTCACCCCTCCACTTT; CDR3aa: CASSSQGRDNSPLHF
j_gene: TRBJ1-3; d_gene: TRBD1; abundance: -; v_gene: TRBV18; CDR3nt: TGTGCCAGCTCATCGACCTACCGATTATGGACAGGGGGAGAAAACACCATATATTTT; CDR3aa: CASSSTYRLWTGGENTIYF
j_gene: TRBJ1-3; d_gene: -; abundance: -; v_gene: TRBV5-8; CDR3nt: TGTGCCAGCAGCCCCGGGACAACGCTGGGGGGAAACACCATATATTTT; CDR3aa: CASSPGTTLGGNTIYF
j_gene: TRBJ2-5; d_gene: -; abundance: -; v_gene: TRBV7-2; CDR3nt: TGTGCCAGCAGCCGCTACGGGGGCGGAGAGACCCAGTACTTC; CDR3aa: CASSRYGGGETQYF
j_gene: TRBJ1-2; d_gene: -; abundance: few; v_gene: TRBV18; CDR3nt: TGTGCCAGCTCACGGTCACCCCGGGACACCTATGGCTACACCTTC; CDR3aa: CASSRSPRDTYGYTF
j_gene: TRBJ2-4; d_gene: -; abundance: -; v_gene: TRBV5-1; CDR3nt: TGCGCCAGCAGCTTGGAGGTGGGACTAGCCAAAAACATTCAGTACTTC; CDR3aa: CASSLEVGLAKNIQYF
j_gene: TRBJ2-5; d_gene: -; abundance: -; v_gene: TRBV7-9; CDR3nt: TGTGCCAGCAGACCACCCCTGAGGGGCGCGGAGACCCAGTACTTC; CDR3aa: CASRPPLRGAETQYF
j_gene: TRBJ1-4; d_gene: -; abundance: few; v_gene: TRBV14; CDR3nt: TGTGCCAGCAGCCTAGCCGAACCCCTGGAAAAACTGTTTTTT; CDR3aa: CASSLAEPLEKLFF
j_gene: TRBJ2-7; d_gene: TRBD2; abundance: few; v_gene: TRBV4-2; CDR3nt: TGTGCCAGCAGCCAAGGACTAGCGGGGGCCTACGAGCAGTACTTC; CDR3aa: CASSQGLAGAYEQYF
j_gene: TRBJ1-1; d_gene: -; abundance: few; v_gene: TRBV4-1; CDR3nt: TGCGCCAGCAGCCAGAAAGCGGATGAAGCTTTCTTT; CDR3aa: CASSQKADEAFF
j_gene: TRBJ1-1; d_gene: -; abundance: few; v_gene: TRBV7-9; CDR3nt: TGTGCCAGCAGCGCGGCCGACAGGATTGTGTTCTTT; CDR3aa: CASSAADRIVFF
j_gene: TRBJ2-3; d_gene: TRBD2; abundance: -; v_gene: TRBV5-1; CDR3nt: TGCGCCAGCAGCTCCAGGGCAGCGGGGGACACAGATACGCAGTATTTT; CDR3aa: CASSSRAAGDTDTQYF
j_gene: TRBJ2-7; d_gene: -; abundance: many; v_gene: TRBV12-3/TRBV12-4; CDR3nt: TGTGCCAGCAGTTTCTCTAGCTCCTACGAGCAGTACTTC; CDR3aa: CASSFSSSYEQYF